Listed below are T cell receptor beta chains from one sample, sequenced in a study of T-cell memory formation after mild COVID-19. TCRdb ran MiXCR on the 5' RACE reads and lists one entry per CDR3 protein. The table shows fewer than 700,000 distinct CDR3 sequences, with less than 25% occurring only once. Sequencing was carried out using PBMCs or a T cell subset sorted from them (not recorded which). The origin of the receptors is an adult woman who had mild COVID-19 (a few samples of this study predate the infection). Cell type and time point are not known. The CDR3 runs from the conserved cysteine through the conserved F or W. D genes are given only for firm matches.

j_call,d_call,v_call,cdr3_length,cdr3_aa
TRBJ1-1,NA,TRBV7-2,16,CASSLWAGFMNTEAFF
TRBJ1-1,TRBD1,TRBV12-3/TRBV12-4,19,CASSFNRGMASLGGTEAFF
TRBJ2-5,NA,TRBV3-1,17,CASSQEILQGVSETQYF
TRBJ1-2,TRBD1,TRBV9,16,CASSAHRSGTGFGYTF
TRBJ1-1,NA,TRBV12-3/TRBV12-4,18,CASSPLGIRPFHNTEAFF
TRBJ1-2,NA,TRBV6-1,14,CASSDPPGFYGYTF
TRBJ1-2,TRBD1,TRBV24-1,15,CATSDGQGVIYGYTF
TRBJ1-5,NA,TRBV4-1,15,CASSQESFIGQPQHF
TRBJ2-1,TRBD2,TRBV12-5,18,CASGFLAGTVTSYNEQFF
TRBJ2-3,TRBD2,TRBV5-1,15,CASSLRTSGTDTQYF
TRBJ2-1,TRBD2,TRBV9,16,CASSVVGLAGISEQFF
TRBJ1-5,NA,TRBV30,13,CAWSGGDNQPQHF
TRBJ1-1,NA,TRBV20-1,13,CSASPGLNTEAFF
TRBJ1-1,NA,TRBV12-3/TRBV12-4,14,CASSPTWTNTEAFF
TRBJ2-5,TRBD2,TRBV12-3/TRBV12-4,15,CASSGLVFDGETQYF
TRBJ2-1,NA,TRBV24-1,12,CATSLIGDTQFF
TRBJ2-5,NA,TRBV29-1,14,CSVEGSTPGDDQYF
TRBJ2-7,TRBD1,TRBV5-1,14,CASSHRQGAYEQYF
TRBJ1-1,NA,TRBV6-4,18,CASSDSNHRRERSTEAFF
TRBJ1-2,TRBD1,TRBV6-2/TRBV6-3,15,CASSVAGTGNYGYTF
TRBJ2-3,NA,TRBV12-3/TRBV12-4,14,CASRRPLGQSTQYF
TRBJ2-3,NA,TRBV3-1,16,CASSPMAGTDTDTQYF
TRBJ2-7,TRBD1,TRBV29-1,15,CSVEDPGQGRHEQYF
TRBJ2-2,TRBD2,TRBV13,15,CASRISGSRTGELFF
TRBJ2-7,NA,TRBV10-3,13,CAISDQGRYEQYF
TRBJ2-7,TRBD1,TRBV24-1,15,CATSDPSGQSYEQYF
TRBJ1-1,NA,TRBV11-2,14,CASSFILRNTEAFF
TRBJ2-7,NA,TRBV7-9,14,CASSNTEAPLEQYF
TRBJ1-1,TRBD1,TRBV4-2,18,CASSQPPGQLNSGTEAFF
TRBJ1-1,NA,TRBV27,16,CASSPRQSGLNTEAFF
TRBJ1-2,TRBD1,TRBV12-3/TRBV12-4,13,CASSLQGGAGYTF